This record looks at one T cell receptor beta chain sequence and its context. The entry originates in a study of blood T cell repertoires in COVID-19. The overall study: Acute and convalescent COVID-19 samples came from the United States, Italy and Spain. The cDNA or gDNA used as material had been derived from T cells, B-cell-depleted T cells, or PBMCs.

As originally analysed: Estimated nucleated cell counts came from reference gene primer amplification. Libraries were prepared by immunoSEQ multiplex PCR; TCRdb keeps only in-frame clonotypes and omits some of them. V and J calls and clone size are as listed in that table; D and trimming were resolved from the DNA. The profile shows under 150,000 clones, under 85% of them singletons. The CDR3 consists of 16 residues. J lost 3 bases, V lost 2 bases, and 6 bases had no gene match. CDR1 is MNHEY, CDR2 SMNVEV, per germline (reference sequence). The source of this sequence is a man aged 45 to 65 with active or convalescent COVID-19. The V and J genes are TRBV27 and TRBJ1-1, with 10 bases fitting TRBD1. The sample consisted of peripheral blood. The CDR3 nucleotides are TGTGCCAGCAGTTTAAGACAGGGGGCACAGGACACTGAAGCTTTCTTT. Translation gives CASSLRQGAQDTEAFF.